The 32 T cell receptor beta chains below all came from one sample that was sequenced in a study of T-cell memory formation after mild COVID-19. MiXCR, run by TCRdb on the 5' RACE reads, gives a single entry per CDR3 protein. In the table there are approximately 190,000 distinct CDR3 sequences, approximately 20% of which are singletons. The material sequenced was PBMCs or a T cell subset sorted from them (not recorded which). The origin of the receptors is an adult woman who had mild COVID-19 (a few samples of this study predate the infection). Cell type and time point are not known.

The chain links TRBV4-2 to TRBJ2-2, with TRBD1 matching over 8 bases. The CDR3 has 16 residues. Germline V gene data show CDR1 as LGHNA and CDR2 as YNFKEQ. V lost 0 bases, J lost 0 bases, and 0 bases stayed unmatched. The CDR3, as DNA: TGTGCCAGCAGCCAAGACAGGGGGCCGAACACCGGGGAGCTGTTTTTT. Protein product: CASSQDRGPNTGELFF.

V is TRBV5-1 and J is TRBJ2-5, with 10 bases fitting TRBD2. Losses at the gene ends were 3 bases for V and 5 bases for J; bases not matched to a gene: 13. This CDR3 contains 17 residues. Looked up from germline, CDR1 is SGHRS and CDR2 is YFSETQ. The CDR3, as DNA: TGCGCCAGCAGCTCGGGGACTAGCGTAACCAAGAGGGAGACCCAGTACTTC. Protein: CASSSGTSVTKRETQYF.

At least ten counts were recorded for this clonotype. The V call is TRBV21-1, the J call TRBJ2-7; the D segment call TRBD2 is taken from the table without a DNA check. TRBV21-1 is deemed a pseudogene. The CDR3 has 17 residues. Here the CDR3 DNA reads TGTGCCAGCAGCAAGGGGGGAGCGGAGCCCTCCCTCTACGAGCAGTACTTC. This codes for CASSKGGAEPSLYEQYF.

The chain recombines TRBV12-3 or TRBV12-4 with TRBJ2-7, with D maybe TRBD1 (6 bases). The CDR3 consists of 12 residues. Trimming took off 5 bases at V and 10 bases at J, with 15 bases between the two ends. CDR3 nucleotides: TGTGCCAGCAGTCTCGGACAGAGTAACCAGTACTTC. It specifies CASSLGQSNQYF.

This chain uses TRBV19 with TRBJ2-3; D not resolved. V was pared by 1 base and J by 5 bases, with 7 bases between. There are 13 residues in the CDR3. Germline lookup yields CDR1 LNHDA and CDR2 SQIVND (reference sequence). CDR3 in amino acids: CASSIGKGDTQYF. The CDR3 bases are TGTGCCAGTAGTATAGGGAAGGGAGATACGCAGTATTTT.

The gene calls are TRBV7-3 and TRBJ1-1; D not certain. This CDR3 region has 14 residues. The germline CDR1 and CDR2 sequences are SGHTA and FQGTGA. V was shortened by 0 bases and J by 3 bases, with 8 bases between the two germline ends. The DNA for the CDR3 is TGTGCCAGCAGCTTAACAGGGTTGGACACTGAAGCTTTCTTT. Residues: CASSLTGLDTEAFF.

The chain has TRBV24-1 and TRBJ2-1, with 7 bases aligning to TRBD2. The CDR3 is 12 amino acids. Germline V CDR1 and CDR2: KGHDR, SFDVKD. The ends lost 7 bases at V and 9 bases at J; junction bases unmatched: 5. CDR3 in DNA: TGTGCCACCAGCGTCCGGACTAGTGAGCAGTTCTTC. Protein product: CATSVRTSEQFF.

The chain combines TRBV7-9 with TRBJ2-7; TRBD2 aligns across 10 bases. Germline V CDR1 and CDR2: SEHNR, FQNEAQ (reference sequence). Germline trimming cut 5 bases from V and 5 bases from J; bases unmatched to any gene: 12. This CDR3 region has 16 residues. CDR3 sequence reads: CASSTGTSDKRHEQYF. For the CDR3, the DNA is TGTGCCAGCAGCACCGGGACTAGCGACAAGCGCCACGAGCAGTACTTC.

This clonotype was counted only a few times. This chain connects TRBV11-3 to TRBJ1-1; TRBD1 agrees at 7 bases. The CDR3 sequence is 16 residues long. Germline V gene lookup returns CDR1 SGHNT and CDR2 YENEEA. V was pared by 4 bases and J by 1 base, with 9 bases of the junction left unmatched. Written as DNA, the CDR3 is TGTGCCAGCAGCTCCCGGGACAGCCCATGGAACACTGAAGCTTTCTTT. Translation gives CASSSRDSPWNTEAFF.

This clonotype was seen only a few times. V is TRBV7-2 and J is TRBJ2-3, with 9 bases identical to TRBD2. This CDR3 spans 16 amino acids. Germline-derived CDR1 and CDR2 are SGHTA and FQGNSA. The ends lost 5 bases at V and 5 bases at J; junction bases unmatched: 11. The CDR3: CASSPASSGTRDTQYF. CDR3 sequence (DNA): TGTGCCAGCAGCCCCGCGTCTAGCGGGACAAGAGATACGCAGTATTTT.

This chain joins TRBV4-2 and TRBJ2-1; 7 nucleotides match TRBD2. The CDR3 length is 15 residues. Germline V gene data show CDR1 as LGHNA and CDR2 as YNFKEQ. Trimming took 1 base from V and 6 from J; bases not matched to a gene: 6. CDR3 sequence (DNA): TGTGCCAGCAGCCAAGTAAGCGGGGTTGGCAATGAGCAGTTCTTC. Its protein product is CASSQVSGVGNEQFF.

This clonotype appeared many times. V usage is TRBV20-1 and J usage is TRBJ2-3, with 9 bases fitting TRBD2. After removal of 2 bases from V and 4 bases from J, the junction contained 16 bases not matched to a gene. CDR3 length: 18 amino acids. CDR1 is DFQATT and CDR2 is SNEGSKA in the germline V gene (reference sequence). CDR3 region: CSARSPGGAGGPPDTQYF. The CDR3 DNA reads TGCAGTGCTAGATCTCCCGGCGGGGCGGGGGGGCCTCCAGATACGCAGTATTTT.

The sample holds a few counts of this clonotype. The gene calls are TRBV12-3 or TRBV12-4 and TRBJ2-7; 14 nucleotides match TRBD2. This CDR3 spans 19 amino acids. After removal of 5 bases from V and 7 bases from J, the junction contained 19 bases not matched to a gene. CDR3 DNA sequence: TGTGCCAGCAGTCGCCTTTCCAGTTCGGGACTAGCGGGAGTAGGTGAGCAGTACTTC. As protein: CASSRLSSSGLAGVGEQYF.

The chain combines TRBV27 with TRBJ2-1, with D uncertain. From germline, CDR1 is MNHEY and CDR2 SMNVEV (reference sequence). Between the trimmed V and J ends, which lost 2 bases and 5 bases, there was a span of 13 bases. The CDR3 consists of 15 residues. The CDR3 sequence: CASSLVRVEDNEQFF. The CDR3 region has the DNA TGTGCCAGCAGTTTAGTTCGGGTCGAGGACAATGAGCAGTTCTTC.

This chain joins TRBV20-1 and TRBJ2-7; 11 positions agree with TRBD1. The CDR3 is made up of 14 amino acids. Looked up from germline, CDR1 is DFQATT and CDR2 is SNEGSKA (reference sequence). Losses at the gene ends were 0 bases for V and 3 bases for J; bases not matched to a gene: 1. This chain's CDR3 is CSAREGTGGYEQYF. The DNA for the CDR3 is TGCAGTGCTAGAGAAGGGACAGGGGGCTACGAGCAGTACTTC.

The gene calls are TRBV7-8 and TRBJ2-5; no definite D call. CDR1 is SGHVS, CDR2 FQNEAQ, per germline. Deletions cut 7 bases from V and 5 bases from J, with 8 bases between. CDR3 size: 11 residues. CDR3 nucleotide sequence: TGTGCCAGCACTAGTTCCGAGACCCAGTACTTC. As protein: CASTSSETQYF.

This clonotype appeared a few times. DNA for the CDR3: TGTGCCAGCAGTTACCTGGGTGAACTGTTTTTT. This sequence encodes CASSYLGELFF. V is TRBV6-5 and J is TRBJ1-4; D unresolved. V lost 2 bases, J lost 12 bases, and 7 bases lay in between. Looked up from germline, CDR1 is MNHEY and CDR2 is SVGAGI. This CDR3 is built from 11 residues.

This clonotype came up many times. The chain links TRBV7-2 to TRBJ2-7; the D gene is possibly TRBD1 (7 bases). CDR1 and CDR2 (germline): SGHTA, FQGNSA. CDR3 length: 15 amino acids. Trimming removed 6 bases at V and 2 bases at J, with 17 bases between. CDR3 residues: CASRSQGGGTYEQYF. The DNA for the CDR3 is TGTGCCAGCAGGTCCCAGGGGGGTGGAACCTACGAGCAGTACTTC.

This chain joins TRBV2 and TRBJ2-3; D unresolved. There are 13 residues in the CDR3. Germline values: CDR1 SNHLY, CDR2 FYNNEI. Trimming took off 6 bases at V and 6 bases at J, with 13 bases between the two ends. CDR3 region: CASSQLRADTQYF. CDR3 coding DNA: TGTGCCAGCAGCCAACTGCGAGCGGATACGCAGTATTTT.

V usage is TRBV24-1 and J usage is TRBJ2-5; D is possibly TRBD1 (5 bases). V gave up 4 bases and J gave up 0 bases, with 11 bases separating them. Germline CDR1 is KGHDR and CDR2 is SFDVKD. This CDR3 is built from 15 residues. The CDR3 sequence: CATSEGAAYQETQYF. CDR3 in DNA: TGTGCCACCAGTGAAGGGGCAGCCTACCAAGAGACCCAGTACTTC.

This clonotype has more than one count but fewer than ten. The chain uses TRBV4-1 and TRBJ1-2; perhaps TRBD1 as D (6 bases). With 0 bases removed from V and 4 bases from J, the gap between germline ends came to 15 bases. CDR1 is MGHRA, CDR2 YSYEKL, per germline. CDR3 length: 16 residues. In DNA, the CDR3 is TGCGCCAGCAGCCAAGAACAGGGAGGATTCCTCTATGGCTACACCTTC. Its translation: CASSQEQGGFLYGYTF.

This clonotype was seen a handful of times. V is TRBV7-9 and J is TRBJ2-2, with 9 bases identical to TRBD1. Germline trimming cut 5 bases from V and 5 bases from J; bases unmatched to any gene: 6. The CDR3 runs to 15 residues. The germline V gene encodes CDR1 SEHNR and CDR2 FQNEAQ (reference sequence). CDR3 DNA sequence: TGTGCCAGCAGCCGGACAGGGGCGGCGACCGGGGAGCTGTTTTTT. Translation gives CASSRTGAATGELFF. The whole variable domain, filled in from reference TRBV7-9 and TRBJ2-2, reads DTGVSQNPRHKITKRGQNVTFRCDPISEHNRLYWYRQTLGQGPEFLTYFQNEAQLEKSRLLSDRFSAERPKGSFSTLEIQRTEQGDSAMYLCASSRTGAATGELFFGEGSRLTVL.

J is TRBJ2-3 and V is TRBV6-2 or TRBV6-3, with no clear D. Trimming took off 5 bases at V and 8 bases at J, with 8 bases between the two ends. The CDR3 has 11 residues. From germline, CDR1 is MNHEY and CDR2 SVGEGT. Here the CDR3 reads CASSAGGTQYF. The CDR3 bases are TGTGCCAGCAGTGCCGGTGGTACGCAGTATTTT.

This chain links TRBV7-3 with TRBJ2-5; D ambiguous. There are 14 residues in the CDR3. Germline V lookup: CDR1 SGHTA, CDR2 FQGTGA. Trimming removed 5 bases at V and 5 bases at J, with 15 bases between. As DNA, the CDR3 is TGTGCCAGCAGCCCCCTCGCCCTGCGGGAGACCCAGTACTTC. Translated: CASSPLALRETQYF.

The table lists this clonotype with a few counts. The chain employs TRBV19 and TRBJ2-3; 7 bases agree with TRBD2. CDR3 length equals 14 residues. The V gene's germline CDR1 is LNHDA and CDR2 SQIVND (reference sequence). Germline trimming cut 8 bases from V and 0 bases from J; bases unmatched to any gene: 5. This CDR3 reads CASARDYSTDTQYF. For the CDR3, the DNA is TGTGCCAGTGCCCGGGACTACAGCACAGATACGCAGTATTTT.

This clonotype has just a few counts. CDR3 DNA: TGTGCCAGCAGGCCCCTAGCGGGAGTCTTCTACGAGCAGTACTTC. It codes for CASRPLAGVFYEQYF. The rearrangement links TRBV7-8 to TRBJ2-7, with 10 bases lining up with TRBD2. The V gene end was trimmed by 6 bases and the J gene end by 3 bases; junction bases not matched to a gene: 8. Germline-derived CDR1 and CDR2 are SGHVS and FQNEAQ. This CDR3 spans 15 amino acids.

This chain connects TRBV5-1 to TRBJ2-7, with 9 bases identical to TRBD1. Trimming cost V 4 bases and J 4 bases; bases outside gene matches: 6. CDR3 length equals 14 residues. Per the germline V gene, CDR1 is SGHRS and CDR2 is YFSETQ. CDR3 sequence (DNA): TGCGCCAGCAGCCCAGGGACAGGGCTATACGAGCAGTACTTC. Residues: CASSPGTGLYEQYF.

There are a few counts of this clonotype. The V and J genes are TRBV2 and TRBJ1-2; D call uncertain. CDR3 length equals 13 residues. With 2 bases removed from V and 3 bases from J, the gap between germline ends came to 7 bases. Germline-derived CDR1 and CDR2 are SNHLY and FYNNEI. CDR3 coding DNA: TGTGCCAGCAGTGAACGGGAAGACTATGGCTACACCTTC. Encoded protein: CASSEREDYGYTF.

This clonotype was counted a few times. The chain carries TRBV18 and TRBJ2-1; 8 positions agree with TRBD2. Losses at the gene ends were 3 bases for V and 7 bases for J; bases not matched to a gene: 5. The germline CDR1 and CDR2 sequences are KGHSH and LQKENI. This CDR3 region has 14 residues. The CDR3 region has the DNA TGTGCCAGCTCACCCAGCGGGGGTGGGAATGAGCAGTTCTTC. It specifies CASSPSGGGNEQFF.

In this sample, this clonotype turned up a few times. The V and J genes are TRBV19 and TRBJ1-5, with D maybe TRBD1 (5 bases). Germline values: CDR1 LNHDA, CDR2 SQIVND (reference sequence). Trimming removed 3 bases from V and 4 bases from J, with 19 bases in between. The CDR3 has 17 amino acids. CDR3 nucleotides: TGTGCCAGTAGTATTAGAGGGGACTCCTTACTAAATCAGCCCCAGCATTTT. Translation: CASSIRGDSLLNQPQHF.

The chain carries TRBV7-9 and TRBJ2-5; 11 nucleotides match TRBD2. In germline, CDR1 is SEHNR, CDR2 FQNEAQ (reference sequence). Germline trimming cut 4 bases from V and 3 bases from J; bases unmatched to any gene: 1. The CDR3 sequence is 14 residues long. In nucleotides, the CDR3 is TGTGCCAGCAGCTCGACTAGCGGGAAAGAGACCCAGTACTTC. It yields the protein CASSSTSGKETQYF.

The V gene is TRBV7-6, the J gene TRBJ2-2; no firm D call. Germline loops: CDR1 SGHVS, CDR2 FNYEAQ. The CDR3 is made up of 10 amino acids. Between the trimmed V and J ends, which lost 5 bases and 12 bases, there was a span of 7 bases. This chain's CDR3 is CASSPRKLFF. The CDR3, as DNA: TGTGCCAGCAGCCCCCGCAAGCTGTTTTTT.